The subject of this entry is one TCR beta chain. This CDR3 spans 14 amino acids. Germline CDR1 ENHRY, CDR2 SYGVKD. The V end lost 10 bases, the J end lost 2 bases, and 15 bases lay between the germline ends. Per the study methods: From reference gene primer amplification, estimates of nucleated cell counts were derived. The table came from immunoSEQ multiplex PCR; TCRdb's copy has only in-frame clones and leaves some out. That table supplies the V and J calls and clone size; D and trimming were determined from the DNA. Of about 290,000 clones in the sample, 89% were seen once. This sample is drawn from a study of blood T cell repertoires in COVID-19. About the study: COVID-19 samples collected from the United States, Italy and Spain covered acute and convalescent phases.

The TCR sequence derives from a woman aged 30 to 39 with COVID-19, enrolled during active disease. The specimen sequenced was peripheral blood. The rearrangement links TRBV10-3 to TRBJ1-5; D may be TRBD1 (6 bases). CDR3: CASSTGTRNQPQHF. For the CDR3, the DNA is TGTGCCAGCTCGACAGGAACTCGCAATCAGCCCCAGCATTTT.